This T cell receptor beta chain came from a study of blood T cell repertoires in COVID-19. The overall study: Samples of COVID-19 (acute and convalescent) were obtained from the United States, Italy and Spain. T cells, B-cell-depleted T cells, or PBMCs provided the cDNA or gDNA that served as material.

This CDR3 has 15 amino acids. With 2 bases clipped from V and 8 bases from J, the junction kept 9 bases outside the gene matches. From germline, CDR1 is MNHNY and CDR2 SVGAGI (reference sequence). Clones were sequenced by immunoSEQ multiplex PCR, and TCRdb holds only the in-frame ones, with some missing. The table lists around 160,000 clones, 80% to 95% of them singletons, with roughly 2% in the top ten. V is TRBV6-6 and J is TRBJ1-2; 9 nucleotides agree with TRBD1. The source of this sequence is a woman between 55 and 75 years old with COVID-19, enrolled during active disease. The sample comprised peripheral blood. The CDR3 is CASSYTRDRVRGYTF. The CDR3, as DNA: TGTGCCAGCAGTTACACCCGGGACAGGGTCAGGGGCTACACCTTC.